The subject of this entry is one T cell receptor (beta chain). Seattle researchers signed up patients amid active infection and tracked them longitudinally. The trim removed 4 bases at V and 3 bases at J, leaving 3 bases unmatched. The CDR3 extends over 15 amino acids. CDR1 is MNHEY, CDR2 SMNVEV, per germline (reference sequence). In the original workflow: Estimation of nucleated cell counts relied on the amplification of reference gene primers. Some clones are missing from TCRdb's copy, which holds only in-frame ones; the method was immunoSEQ multiplex PCR. Clone size and V and J calls were adopted from that table, with D and trimming inferred from the DNA. This table holds about 170,000 clones, over 80% found once. The source of the sample is a study of blood T cell repertoires in COVID-19.

The receptor was derived from a woman aged 80 or over with COVID-19, enrolled during active disease. The sample comprised peripheral blood. V gene TRBV27 combines with J gene TRBJ2-6, with 7 bases aligning to TRBD1. CDR3: CASSWGQSGANVLTF. As DNA, the CDR3 is TGTGCCAGCAGTTGGGGACAGAGTGGGGCCAACGTCCTGACTTTC.